This T cell receptor (beta chain) came from a study of blood T cell repertoires in COVID-19. Seattle participants joined during active infection and were tracked over time. The data were produced by immunoSEQ multiplex PCR, yet TCRdb's version contains in-frame clones alone and is incomplete. The sample includes about 170,000 clones, about 86% of them seen just once. Per the germline V gene, CDR1 is MDHEN and CDR2 is SYDVKM. CDR3 length: 14 amino acids. Trimming cost V 5 bases and J 4 bases, with 14 bases left between them. This chain links TRBV28 with TRBJ1-1; D may be TRBD1 (5 bases). The receptor was isolated from a woman aged 60 to 75 with COVID-19, enrolled during active disease. The material sequenced was peripheral blood. The CDR3 region is CASSLRVRGTEAFF. CDR3 DNA sequence: TGTGCCAGCAGTCTCAGGGTTAGGGGCACTGAAGCTTTCTTT.